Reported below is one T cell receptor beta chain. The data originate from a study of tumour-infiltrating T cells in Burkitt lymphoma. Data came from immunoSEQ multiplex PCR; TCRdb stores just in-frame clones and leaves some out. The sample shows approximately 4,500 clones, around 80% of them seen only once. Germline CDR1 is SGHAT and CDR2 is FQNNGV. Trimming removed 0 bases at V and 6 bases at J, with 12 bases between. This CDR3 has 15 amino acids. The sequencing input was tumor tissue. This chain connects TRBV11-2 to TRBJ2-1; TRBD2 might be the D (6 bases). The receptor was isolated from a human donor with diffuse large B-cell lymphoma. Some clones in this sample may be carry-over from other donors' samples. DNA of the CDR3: TGTGCCAGCAGCTTAGATGTGGAGGGCCCCAATGAGCAGTTCTTC. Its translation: CASSLDVEGPNEQFF.